This T cell receptor (beta chain) was found in a study of blood T cell repertoires in COVID-19. Study-wide context: Nucleic acid was either cDNA or gDNA, and it came from T cells, B-cell-depleted T cells, or PBMCs.

Those enrolled, adults aged about 18 to 89 years, came from some 23 US areas. Participants' own reports of clinical history determined their cohort assignment. Per the study methods: Reference gene primer amplification in the assay estimated nucleated cell counts. The method was immunoSEQ multiplex PCR; TCRdb's version includes in-frame clones alone and lacks a portion of them. The DNA was the basis for D and trimming; V, J and clone size are from that table. The sample lists roughly 150,000 clones, approximately 84% seen once, with 5.6% in the top ten. CDR1 GTSNPN and CDR2 SVGIG come from the germline V gene (reference sequence). The length of the CDR3 is 15 residues. V was trimmed by 2 bases and J by 4 bases, leaving 15 bases between them.

J is TRBJ1-5 and V is TRBV30; D possibly corresponds to TRBD1 (5 bases). The TCR originated in a woman between 35 and 50 years old with acute COVID-19. Material for sequencing was PBMCs or T cells enriched from blood (not recorded which). This CDR3 is CAWSWGKGTNQPQHF. For the CDR3, the DNA is TGTGCCTGGAGTTGGGGCAAGGGTACAAATCAGCCCCAGCATTTT.